This T cell receptor beta chain was captured in a study of T cells in narcolepsy. Study context: Donors had narcolepsy type 1 or type 2, or were healthy controls. Whole-study findings and limits: Some memory CD4+ repertoires had no autoreactive clone sequences. HCRT-specific and TRIB2-specific autoreactive clonotypes appeared among same-patient CSF and blood CD4+ clonotypes. Reportedly, autoreactive clonotypes were serially detected in patients' blood but not controls'.

The CDR3 is 14 residues long. Germline values: CDR1 MNHNS, CDR2 SASEGT. The table came from immunoSEQ multiplex PCR; TCRdb's copy has only in-frame clones and leaves some out. The sample yields more than 20,000 clones, roughly 80% seen once. Comments on this clone: The antigen is not known.

V gene TRBV6-1 combines with J gene TRBJ2-5, with TRBD2 matching 8 bases. The J call may be faulty, since TRBJ2-7 better matches the DNA end. This clonotype was sampled from a human donor in good health. Sequencing was carried out using memory (CD45RA-) CD4+ T cells from blood. CDR3 in DNA: TGTGCCAGCAGTGACTCGGGGGGGTCCTACGAGCAGTACTTC. Translation: CASSDSGGSYEQYF.